This T cell receptor beta chain came from a study of T cell repertoires in cytomegalovirus infection (dated by TCRdb to about 2019). As for the study more broadly: Recently identified HLA-C-restricted CMV epitopes, whose presentation resists viral immunomodulation, were targeted by peptide stimulations together with well-studied HLA-B-restricted epitopes. Donor HLA type was relevant to the analysis, because carriage of CMV infection together with the matching HLA type was indicated by public TCR beta signatures. Paper-wide results and their limitations: In the ex vivo response, HLA-C-restricted CMV-specific TCR beta clonotypes were dominant, and in two of eight donors the single most frequent clonotype came from this HLA-C-restricted group. In both this cohort and an independent roughly 360-donor cohort, the cumulative frequency of public TCR beta family members distinguished carriers of CMV infection plus the relevant HLA type.

Sequenced on an Illumina HiSeq 1500. TCRdb reran the public reads through fastp at Q25 and MiXCR, keeping productive beta chains. Records with the same CDR3 protein are collapsed into one entry carrying the most frequent genes and DNA. This sample has 110,000 to 150,000 distinct CDR3 sequences in its table, and roughly a third of those were observed once. The ten top clones hold roughly 50% of the sample. V is cut back by 0 bases and J by 5 bases, with 2 bases in the junction unmatched. Looking up the germline V gene yields CDR1 SGHDT and CDR2 YYEEEE. From cysteine to phenylalanine, the CDR3 is 14 amino acids long. Only the CDR3 portion is preserved as DNA: 42 bases, with reading frame beginning at the first base. In its sample, this clonotype was seen once. Its recognized antigen is unknown. There are no base qualities to consult, and no much larger clone falls within one base. One read alone provides weak support.

The sample's treatment or condition label, in plain terms: in vitro stimulation with specific CMV peptide epitopes to enrich CMV-specific T cells. This receptor was taken from a human donor in good health (CMV status not recorded). Some clones in this sample may be carry-over from other donors' samples. The source was CD8+ T cells from cultured PBMCs, collected from culture after CMV antigen stimulation. The chain is assembled from TRBV5-6 and TRBJ2-5, with 9 bases matching TRBD1. The CDR3 region reads CASSLVQGAETQYF. The nucleotides are TGTGCCAGCAGCTTGGTACAGGGGGCCGAGACCCAGTACTTC.